This T cell receptor beta chain was sequenced in a study of cytomegalovirus exposure and HLA in healthy donors. Whole-study context: Early release data held around 80 million unique TCRs from HLA-typed donors. Genotyping showed roughly 86% of some 400 donors falling in the Caucasian-associated ancestry cluster.

This clone was seen only once. Its matching antigen is unknown. Study findings and constraints: The authors later found TCR association rates varying by HLA locus, with DRB1 most and HLA-C fewest. 16,951 TCR beta sequences were associated with HLA alleles at 0.05 false discovery rate in a later analysis.

CDR3 size: 15 residues. V lost 6 bases and J lost 2, with 17 bases in between. Germline CDR1 is SEHNR and CDR2 is FQNEAQ (reference sequence). The PCR was carried out with 60 Vbeta primers and 13 Jbeta primers. The assay was immunoSEQ multiplex PCR, and TCRdb's table has in-frame clones only and misses some. The sample has 150,000 to 200,000 clones, around 75% seen once. The V and J genes are TRBV7-9 and TRBJ2-7, with a possible D match to TRBD2 (6 bases). This clonotype was sampled from a woman in her 30s in good health and CMV-seronegative. Sequences were obtained from PBMCs. The CDR3 nucleotides are TGTGCCAGCAGGTCCCCTACGGGGGAGACCTACGAGCAGTACTTC. Translated: CASRSPTGETYEQYF.